This TCR beta chain is from a study of PD-1 blockade in classical Hodgkin lymphoma. This clone was found a few times. Its matching antigen is unknown. Generated by immunoSEQ multiplex PCR, the TCRdb table keeps only in-frame clones and is missing some. The profile shows tens of thousands of clones, about 91% of them singletons. Findings and limits, study-wide: Unlike CD8+ TCR diversity, which did not rise significantly by C4D1, CD4+ TCR diversity did. The authors excluded patients who started nivolumab under 1 year after ASCT.

Germline lookup yields CDR1 WNHNN and CDR2 SYGVQD (reference sequence). This CDR3 contains 16 residues. The germline V and J ends were trimmed by 2 bases and 5 bases, with 17 bases remaining between them. All patients experienced relapse after autologous stem cell transplantation, and brentuximab vedotin exposure was variable. The sample here was peripheral blood mononuclear cells (PBMCs), taken before the second cycle of nivolumab. V usage is TRBV10-1 and J usage is TRBJ2-3; perhaps D is TRBD1 or TRBD2 (5 bases each). The origin of this receptor is a human donor with classical Hodgkin lymphoma. The DNA of the CDR3 is TGCGCCAGCAGTGAGATATTAGGTGGGACCCTAGATACGCAGTATTTT. Translated, it gives CASSEILGGTLDTQYF.